This T cell receptor beta chain was identified in a study of cytomegalovirus exposure and HLA in healthy donors. With regard to this clone: Its specificity is unknown.

Findings and caveats of the study: Overall, some 160 TCR beta chains were annotated as cytomegalovirus-associated.

The repertoire was sequenced with immunoSEQ multiplex PCR; TCRdb's copy has only in-frame clones and lacks some. The sample comprises over 200,000 clones, around 87% of which are singletons, and roughly 2% rests with the top ten. Donors were drawn from the roughly 130-subject validation cohort, separate from the approximately 680-subject first cohort. Sequenced: PBMCs. The receptor comes from a young woman in good health and CMV-seropositive.

CDR3 sequence: CASSAGTSGSQETQYF. The CDR3 DNA reads as TGCGCCAGCAGCGCCGGGACTAGCGGGAGCCAAGAGACCCAGTACTTC. The rearrangement joins TRBV5-1 to TRBJ2-5, with TRBD2 identical over 14 bases. The junction had 3 bases not matched to a gene; V was cut back by 4 bases and J by 1 base. The CDR3 length is 16 residues. The germline V gene has CDR1 SGHRS and CDR2 YFSETQ.